This T cell receptor beta chain is from a study of T cell repertoires in cytomegalovirus infection. This clonotype was recorded many times. TCRdb used MiXCR to reprocess the reads, holding one entry per CDR3 protein. The table includes hundreds of thousands of distinct CDR3 sequences, roughly 24% detected once. The germline CDR1 and CDR2 sequences are MNHEY and SVGEGT. Trimming took 6 bases from V and 4 from J, leaving 12 bases between them. The CDR3 consists of 14 residues. The sample taken for sequencing was CD8+ T cells from PBMCs. This TCR was recovered from a human donor in good health (CMV status not recorded). Some clones in this sample may be carry-over from other donors' samples. The V gene is TRBV6-2 or TRBV6-3, the J gene TRBJ2-2; TRBD1 is a possible D gene (6 bases). The CDR3 is CASSSDRSTGELFF. The CDR3 DNA sequence: TGTGCCAGCAGCTCGGACAGATCCACCGGGGAGCTGTTTTTT.